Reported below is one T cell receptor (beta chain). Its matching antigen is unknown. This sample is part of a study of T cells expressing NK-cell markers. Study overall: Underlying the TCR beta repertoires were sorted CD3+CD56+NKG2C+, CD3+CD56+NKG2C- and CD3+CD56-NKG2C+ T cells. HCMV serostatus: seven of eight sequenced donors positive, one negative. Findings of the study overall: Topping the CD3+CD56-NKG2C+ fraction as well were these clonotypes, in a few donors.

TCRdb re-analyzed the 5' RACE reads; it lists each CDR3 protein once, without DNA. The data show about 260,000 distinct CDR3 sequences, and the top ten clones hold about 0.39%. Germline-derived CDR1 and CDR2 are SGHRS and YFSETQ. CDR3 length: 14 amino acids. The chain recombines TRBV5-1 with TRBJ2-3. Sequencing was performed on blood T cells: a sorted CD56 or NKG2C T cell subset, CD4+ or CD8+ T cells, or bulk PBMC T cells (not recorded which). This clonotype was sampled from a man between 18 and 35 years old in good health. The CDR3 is CASSLATHPDTQYF.